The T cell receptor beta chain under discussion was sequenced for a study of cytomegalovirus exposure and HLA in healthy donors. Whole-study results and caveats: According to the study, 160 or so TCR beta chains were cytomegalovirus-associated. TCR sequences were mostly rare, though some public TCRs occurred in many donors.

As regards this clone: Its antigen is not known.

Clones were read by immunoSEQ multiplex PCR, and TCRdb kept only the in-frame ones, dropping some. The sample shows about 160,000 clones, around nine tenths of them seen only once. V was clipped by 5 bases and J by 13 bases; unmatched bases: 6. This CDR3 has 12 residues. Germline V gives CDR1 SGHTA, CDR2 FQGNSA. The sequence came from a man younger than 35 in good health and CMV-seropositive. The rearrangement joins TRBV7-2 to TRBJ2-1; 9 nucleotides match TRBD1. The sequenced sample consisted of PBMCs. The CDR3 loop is CASSAGTGTQFF. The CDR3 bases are TGTGCCAGCAGCGCCGGGACAGGGACACAGTTCTTC.